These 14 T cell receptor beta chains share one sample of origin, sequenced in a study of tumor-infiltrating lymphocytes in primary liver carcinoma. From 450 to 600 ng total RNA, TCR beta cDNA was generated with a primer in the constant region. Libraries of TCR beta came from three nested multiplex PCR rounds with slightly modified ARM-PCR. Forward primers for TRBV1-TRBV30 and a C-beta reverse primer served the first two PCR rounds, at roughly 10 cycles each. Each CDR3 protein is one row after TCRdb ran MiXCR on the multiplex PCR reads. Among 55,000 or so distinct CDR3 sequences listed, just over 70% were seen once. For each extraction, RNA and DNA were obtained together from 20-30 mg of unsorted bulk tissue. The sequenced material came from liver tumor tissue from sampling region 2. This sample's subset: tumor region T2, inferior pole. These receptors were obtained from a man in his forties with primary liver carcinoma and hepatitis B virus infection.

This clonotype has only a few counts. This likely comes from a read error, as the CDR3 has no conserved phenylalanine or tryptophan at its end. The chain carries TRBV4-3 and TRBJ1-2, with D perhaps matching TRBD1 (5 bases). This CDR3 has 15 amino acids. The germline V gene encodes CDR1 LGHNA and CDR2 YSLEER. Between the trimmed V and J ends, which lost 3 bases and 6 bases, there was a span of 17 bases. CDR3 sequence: CASSHDSGIGDGYTI. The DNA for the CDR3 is TGCGCCAGCAGCCATGATTCCGGGATAGGGGATGGCTACACCATC.

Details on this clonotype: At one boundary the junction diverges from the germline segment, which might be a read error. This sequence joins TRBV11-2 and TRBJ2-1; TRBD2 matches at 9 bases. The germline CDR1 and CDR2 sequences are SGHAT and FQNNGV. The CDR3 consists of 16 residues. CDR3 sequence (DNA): TGTGCTAGCAGCTTAGAGCTCCTAGCGGGAATGAATAAGCAGTTTTTC. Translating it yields CASSLELLAGMNKQFF.

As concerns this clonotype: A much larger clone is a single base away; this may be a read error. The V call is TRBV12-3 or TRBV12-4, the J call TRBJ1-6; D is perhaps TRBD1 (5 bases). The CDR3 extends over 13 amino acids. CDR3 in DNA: TGTGCCAGCTCATTGGGGGGGAATTCACCCTTCCACTTT. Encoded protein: CASSLGGNSPFHF.

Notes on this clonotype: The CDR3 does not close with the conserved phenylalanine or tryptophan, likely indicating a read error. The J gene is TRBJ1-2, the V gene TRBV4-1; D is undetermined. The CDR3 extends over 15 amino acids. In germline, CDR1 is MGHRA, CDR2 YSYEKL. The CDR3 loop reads CASSQEGRLNYDYTY. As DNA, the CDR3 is TGCGCCAGCAGCCAAGAAGGCCGTCTTAACTATGACTACACCTAC.

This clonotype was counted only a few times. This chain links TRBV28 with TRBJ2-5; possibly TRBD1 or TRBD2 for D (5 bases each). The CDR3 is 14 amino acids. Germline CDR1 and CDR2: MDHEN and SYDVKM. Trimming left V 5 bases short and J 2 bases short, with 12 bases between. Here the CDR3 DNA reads TGTGCCAGCAGTCGGGACGTTGAGCAAGAGACCCAGTACTTC. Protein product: CASSRDVEQETQYF.

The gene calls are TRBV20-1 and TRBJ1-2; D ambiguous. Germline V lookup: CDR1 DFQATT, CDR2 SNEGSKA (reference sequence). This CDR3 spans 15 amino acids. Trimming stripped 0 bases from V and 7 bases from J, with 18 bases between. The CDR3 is CSARDPAREGCGYTF. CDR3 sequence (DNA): TGCAGTGCTAGAGATCCCGCCCGGGAAGGCTGTGGCTACACCTTC.

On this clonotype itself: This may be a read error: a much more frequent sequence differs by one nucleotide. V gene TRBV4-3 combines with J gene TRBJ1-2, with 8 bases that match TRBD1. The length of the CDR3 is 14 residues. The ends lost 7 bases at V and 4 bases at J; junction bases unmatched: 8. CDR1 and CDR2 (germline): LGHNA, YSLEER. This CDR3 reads CASTFQGAGYGYTF. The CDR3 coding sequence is TGCGCCAGCACCTTCCAGGGGGCAGGCTATGGCTACACCTTC.

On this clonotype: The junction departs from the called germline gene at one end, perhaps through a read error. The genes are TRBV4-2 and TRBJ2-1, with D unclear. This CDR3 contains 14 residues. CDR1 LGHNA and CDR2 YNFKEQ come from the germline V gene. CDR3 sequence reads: CACSLGHSDNELFF. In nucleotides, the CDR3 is TGTGCCTGCAGTCTAGGGCACAGCGACAATGAGCTGTTCTTC.

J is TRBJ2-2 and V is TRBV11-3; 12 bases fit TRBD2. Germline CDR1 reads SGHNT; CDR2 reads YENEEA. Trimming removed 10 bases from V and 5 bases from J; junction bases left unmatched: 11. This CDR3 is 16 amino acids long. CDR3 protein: CAIRLGLAGQTGELFF. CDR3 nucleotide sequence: TGTGCCATCAGATTAGGACTAGCGGGACAGACCGGGGAGCTGTTTTTT.

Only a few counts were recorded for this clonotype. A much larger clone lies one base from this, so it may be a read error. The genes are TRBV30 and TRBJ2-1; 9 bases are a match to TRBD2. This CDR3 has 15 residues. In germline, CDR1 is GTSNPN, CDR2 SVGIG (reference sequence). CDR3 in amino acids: CACSEGSSGVNEQFF. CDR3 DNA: TGTGCCTGCAGTGAAGGGTCTAGCGGGGTAAATGAGCAGTTCTTC. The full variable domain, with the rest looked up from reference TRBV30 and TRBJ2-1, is SQTIHQWPATLVQPVGSPLSLECTVEGTSNPNLYWYRQAAGRGLQLLFYSVGIGQISSEVPQNLSASRPQDRQFILSSKKLLLSDSGFYLCACSEGSSGVNEQFFGPGTRLTVL.

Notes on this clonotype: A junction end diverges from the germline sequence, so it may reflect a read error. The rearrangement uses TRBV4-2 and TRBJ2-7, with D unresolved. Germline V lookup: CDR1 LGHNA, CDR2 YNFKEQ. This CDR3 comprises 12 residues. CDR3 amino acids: CASSQEAYEHYF. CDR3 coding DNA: TGTGCCAGCAGCCAAGAGGCCTACGAGCATTACTTC.

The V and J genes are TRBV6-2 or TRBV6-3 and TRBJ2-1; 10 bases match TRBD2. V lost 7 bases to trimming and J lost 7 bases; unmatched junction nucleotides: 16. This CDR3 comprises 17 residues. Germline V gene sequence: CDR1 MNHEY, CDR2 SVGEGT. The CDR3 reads CASTGEREGLRRNEQFF. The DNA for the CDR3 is TGTGCCAGCACGGGTGAGCGGGAGGGCCTAAGGAGAAATGAGCAGTTCTTC.

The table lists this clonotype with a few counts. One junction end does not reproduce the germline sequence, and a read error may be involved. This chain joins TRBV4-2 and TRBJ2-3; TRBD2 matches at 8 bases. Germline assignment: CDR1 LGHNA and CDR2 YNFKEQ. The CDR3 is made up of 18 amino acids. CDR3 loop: CASSQVALPAGATDTQYF. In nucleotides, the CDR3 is TGTGCTAGCAGCCAAGTGGCACTTCCAGCGGGAGCGACAGATACGCAGTATTTT.

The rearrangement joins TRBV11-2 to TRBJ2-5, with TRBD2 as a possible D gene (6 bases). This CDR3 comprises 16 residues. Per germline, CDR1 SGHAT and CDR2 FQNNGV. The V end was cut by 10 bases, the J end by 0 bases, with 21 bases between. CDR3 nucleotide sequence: TGTGCCATCAGGTCCTGGGACTCGGCCCACCAAGAGACCCAGTACTTC. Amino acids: CAIRSWDSAHQETQYF.